This T cell receptor (beta chain) was documented in a study of T cell responses to AZD1222 COVID-19 vaccine. On this clone itself: Its cognate antigen is unknown.

The junction had 9 bases not matched to a gene; V was cut back by 2 bases and J by 4 bases. The CDR3 totals 16 residues. Germline CDR1 reads LGHNT; CDR2 reads FRNRAP. Clones were read by immunoSEQ multiplex PCR, and TCRdb kept only the in-frame ones, dropping some. The table includes approximately 100,000 clones, about 85% detected once. Study-wide findings and caveats: Spike-specific TCR breadth and depth were elevated following two AZD1222 doses.

This sample comprised peripheral blood, obtained 28 days after the second AZD1222 dose. This sequence was found in an adult who received the AZD1222 COVID-19 vaccine. The gene calls are TRBV12-5 and TRBJ1-2; 8 nucleotides agree with TRBD1. CDR3 sequence: CASGLNQGASSYGYTF. Written as DNA, the CDR3 is TGTGCTAGTGGTTTGAATCAGGGGGCGTCTTCCTATGGCTACACCTTC.